A single sample gave rise to the 20 T cell receptor beta chains below, sequenced in a study of blood T cell repertoires in COVID-19. Here immunoSEQ multiplex PCR was the method, and the copy in TCRdb shows in-frame clones only, minus some. Among hundreds of thousands of clones, around nine tenths were seen once, and the ten largest hold 3% to 4%. Sequenced: peripheral blood. The receptors shown here come from a woman under 30 who had recovered from COVID-19.

The chain carries TRBV18 and TRBJ1-2, with D possibly matching TRBD1 (5 bases). CDR3 length equals 16 residues. CDR1 and CDR2 from the germline V gene are KGHSH and LQKENI. The ends were cut back, 2 bases at V and 1 base at J, with 14 bases in the middle. The CDR3 region has the DNA TGTGCCAGCTCACCATTCAGTCAGGGCGGTAACTATGGCTACACCTTC. Translating gives CASSPFSQGGNYGYTF.

V gene TRBV24-1 combines with J gene TRBJ1-2; D uncertain. The V end was cut by 4 bases, the J end by 3 bases, with 17 bases between. CDR1 and CDR2 (germline): KGHDR, SFDVKD. This CDR3 is built from 16 residues. CDR3 DNA sequence: TGTGCCACCAGTGACTCGAGGGCAGGCGTCTACTATGGCTACACCTTC. This gives the protein CATSDSRAGVYYGYTF.

Only one count was recorded for this clone. Other DNA sequences in the sample encode the same CDR3. V is TRBV12-3 or TRBV12-4 and J is TRBJ1-2; maybe TRBD1 (5 bases). This CDR3 has 11 residues. V was shortened by 3 bases and J by 7 bases, with 6 bases between the two germline ends. CDR3 nucleotide sequence: TGTGCCAGCAGTTTGGGGGGTGGCTACACCTTC. Residues: CASSLGGGYTF.

This clone was observed once. The rearrangement links TRBV27 to TRBJ2-1; 8 bases match TRBD2. Germline-derived CDR1 and CDR2 are MNHEY and SMNVEV (reference sequence). CDR3 size: 16 residues. J gave up 0 bases and V 2 bases, and 3 bases lay outside the gene matches. The CDR3 reads CASSLLAGGSYNEQFF. The CDR3 nucleotides read TGTGCCAGCAGTTTACTGGCGGGAGGCTCCTACAATGAGCAGTTCTTC.

The V gene is TRBV4-1, the J gene TRBJ2-1; TRBD2 matches 10 bases. The junction had 19 bases not matched to a gene; V was cut back by 4 bases and J by 7 bases. Germline V gene sequence: CDR1 MGHRA, CDR2 YSYEKL. This CDR3 region has 19 residues. This chain's CDR3 is CASSPRRELAGDLGNEQFF. Here the CDR3 DNA reads TGCGCCAGCAGCCCGAGAAGGGAGCTAGCGGGAGATCTAGGGAATGAGCAGTTCTTC.

CDR3 DNA sequence: TGTGCCAGCAGCTTGGGAGGGGGCGAATACGAGCAGTACGTC. Protein product: CASSLGGGEYEQYV. This rearrangement joins TRBV5-6 to TRBJ2-7, with TRBD1 matching over 7 bases. The germline V gene has CDR1 SGHDT and CDR2 YYEEEE. This CDR3 region has 14 residues. The trim removed 0 bases at V and 4 bases at J, leaving 4 bases unmatched.

The chain has TRBV7-2 and TRBJ2-6; unclear D gene. The CDR3 covers 16 residues. CDR1 and CDR2 (germline): SGHTA, FQGNSA. The V and J ends lost 4 bases and 0 bases respectively, with 10 bases between them. CDR3 nucleotide sequence: TGTGCCAGCAGCTCCCTTGCGTACTCTGGGGCCAACGTCCTGACTTTC. Translation: CASSSLAYSGANVLTF.

The chain links TRBV6-5 to TRBJ1-2; 10 bases agree with TRBD1. Germline assignment: CDR1 MNHEY and CDR2 SVGAGI. This CDR3 has 15 residues. J was trimmed by 8 bases and V by 7 bases; bases with no gene match: 13. The CDR3 region is CASTESRDRGVGYTF. CDR3 bases: TGTGCCAGCACCGAAAGCCGGGACAGGGGAGTGGGCTACACCTTC.

This clone was counted a few times. V and J are TRBV11-3 and TRBJ2-3, with D maybe TRBD1 (7 bases). The CDR3 spans 16 residues. Germline V gene sequence: CDR1 SGHNT, CDR2 YENEEA. The V and J ends lost 4 bases and 2 bases respectively, with 16 bases between them. The CDR3 here is CASSSRGAQNTDTQYF. Written as DNA, the CDR3 is TGTGCCAGCAGCTCCAGGGGGGCCCAAAACACAGATACGCAGTATTTT.

V and J are TRBV5-6 and TRBJ2-1, with D possibly being TRBD2 (5 bases). CDR3 length: 11 residues. V was clipped by 6 bases and J by 4 bases, with 5 bases between them. The V gene's germline CDR1 is SGHDT and CDR2 YYEEEE. For the CDR3, the DNA is TGTGCCAGCACGGGGTACAATGAGCAGTTCTTC. Translated, it gives CASTGYNEQFF.

The chain joins TRBV27 to TRBJ2-2; 14 bases fit TRBD2. The CDR3 covers 19 residues. V was clipped by 3 bases and J by 3 bases; unmatched bases: 9. The germline V gene has CDR1 MNHEY and CDR2 SMNVEV (reference sequence). The CDR3 DNA reads TGTGCCAGCAGTTTGAGTGTCCGGACTAGCGGGAGGTACACCGGGGAGCTGTTTTTT. It translates to CASSLSVRTSGRYTGELFF.

The V gene is TRBV19, the J gene TRBJ2-1, with 10 positions matching TRBD1. Germline CDR1 reads LNHDA; CDR2 reads SQIVND (reference sequence). V shed 5 bases and J 6 bases; nucleotides not matched to a gene: 13. The CDR3 runs to 17 residues. CDR3 coding DNA: TGTGCCAGTAGTTTCCGGGACAGGGGTAGCGGGTTCAATGAGCAGTTCTTC. It specifies CASSFRDRGSGFNEQFF. Drawing the rest from reference TRBV19 and TRBJ2-1, the complete variable domain is DGGITQSPKYLFRKEGQNVTLSCEQNLNHDAMYWYRQDPGQGLRLIYYSQIVNDFQKGDIAEGYSVSREKKESFPLTVTSAQKNPTAFYLCASSFRDRGSGFNEQFFGPGTRLTVL.

The chain employs TRBV29-1 and TRBJ1-1, with TRBD1 identical over 7 bases. The CDR3 has 13 amino acids. V gave up 3 bases and J gave up 11 bases; unmatched junction bases: 12. Germline V gives CDR1 SQVTM, CDR2 ANQGSEA. The CDR3 spells CSVDVRGGLTAFF. The CDR3 region has the DNA TGCAGCGTTGATGTTAGAGGGGGCCTTACCGCTTTCTTT. The complete variable domain, with remaining parts taken from reference TRBV29-1 and TRBJ1-1, reads SAVISQKPSRDICQRGTSLTIQCQVDSQVTMMFWYRQQPGQSLTLIATANQGSEATYESGFVIDKFPISRPNLTFSTLTVSNMSPEDSSIYLCSVDVRGGLTAFFGQGTRLTVV.

V and J are TRBV10-3 and TRBJ1-5; 11 bases are a match to TRBD1. The germline CDR1 and CDR2 sequences are ENHRY and SYGVKD. With V trimmed by 4 bases and J by 5 bases, 4 bases remained unmatched. The CDR3 loop spans 15 amino acids. The CDR3 DNA is TGTGCCATCAGTGCCGGACAGGGGGCGGATCAGCCCCAGCATTTT. Protein sequence: CAISAGQGADQPQHF.

The chain uses TRBV3-1 (or the pseudogene TRBV3-2) and TRBJ1-4, with 11 bases lining up with TRBD1. Looked up from germline, CDR1 is LGHDT and CDR2 is YNNKEL (reference sequence). J lost 8 bases, V lost 0 bases, and 8 bases had no gene match. The CDR3 extends over 17 amino acids. Here the CDR3 DNA reads TGTGCCAGCAGCCAAGATTTAGGACAGGGGGCCTGGGAAAAACTGTTTTTT. This encodes CASSQDLGQGAWEKLFF.

The V call is TRBV30, the J call TRBJ1-6; the match to TRBD1 covers 8 bases. V gave up 5 bases and J gave up 5 bases; unmatched junction bases: 5. The CDR3 has 14 amino acids. Germline values: CDR1 GTSNPN, CDR2 SVGIG (reference sequence). CDR3 sequence (DNA): TGTGCCTGGGGGACAGGACTAAATAATTCACCCCTCCACTTT. Translating gives CAWGTGLNNSPLHF.

The V call is TRBV24-1, the J call TRBJ2-1, with TRBD1 as a possible D gene (5 bases). V was cut by 2 bases and J by 8 bases, with 6 bases left in between. The CDR3 runs 12 residues. Germline assignment: CDR1 KGHDR and CDR2 SFDVKD. CDR3 bases: TGTGCCACCAGTGATTCAGGGTATGAGCAGTTCTTC. Its translation: CATSDSGYEQFF.

The chain carries TRBV6-2 or TRBV6-3 and TRBJ2-7, with 7 positions matching TRBD2. The CDR3 spans 16 residues. Germline CDR1 reads MNHEY; CDR2 reads SVGEGT. The V and J ends lost 6 bases and 3 bases, in that order; junction bases with no gene match: 14. The CDR3 DNA reads TGTGCCAGCAGCCCCAGGGCGCGGGAGACCCGCTACGAGCAGTACGTC. Its translation is CASSPRARETRYEQYV.

V is TRBV6-6 and J is TRBJ2-1; 10 positions agree with TRBD1. Germline V gene data show CDR1 as MNHNY and CDR2 as SVGAGI (reference sequence). CDR3 length: 16 residues. The V and J ends lost 2 bases and 4 bases, in that order; junction bases with no gene match: 5. The CDR3 DNA sequence: TGTGCCAGCAGTTACGGACAGGGGGTTACTTACAATGAGCAGTTCTTC. Its translation is CASSYGQGVTYNEQFF.

CDR3 amino acids: CASSLAPLAAGYNEQFF. Written as DNA, the CDR3 is TGTGCCAGCAGTTTAGCCCCCCTAGCCGCGGGTTACAATGAGCAGTTCTTC. The chain recombines TRBV27 with TRBJ2-1, with a tentative D call TRBD2 (5 bases). V lost 2 bases to trimming and J lost 4 bases, with 18 bases between them. Germline CDR1 and CDR2: MNHEY and SMNVEV (reference sequence). This CDR3 is built from 17 residues.